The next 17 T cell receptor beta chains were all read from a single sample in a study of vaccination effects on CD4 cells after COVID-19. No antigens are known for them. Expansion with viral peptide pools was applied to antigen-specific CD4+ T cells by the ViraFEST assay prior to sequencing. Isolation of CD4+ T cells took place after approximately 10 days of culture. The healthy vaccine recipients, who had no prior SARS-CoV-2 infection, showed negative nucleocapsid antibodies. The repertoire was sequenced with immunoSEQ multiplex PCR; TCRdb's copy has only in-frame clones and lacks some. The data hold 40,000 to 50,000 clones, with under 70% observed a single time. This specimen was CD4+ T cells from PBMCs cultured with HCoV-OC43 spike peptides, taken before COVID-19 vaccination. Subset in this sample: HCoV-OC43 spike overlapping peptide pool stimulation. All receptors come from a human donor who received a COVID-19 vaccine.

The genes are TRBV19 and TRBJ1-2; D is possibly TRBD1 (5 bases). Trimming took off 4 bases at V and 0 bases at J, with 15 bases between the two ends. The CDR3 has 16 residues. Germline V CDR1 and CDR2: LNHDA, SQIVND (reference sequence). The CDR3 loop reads CASSKGPREANYGYTF. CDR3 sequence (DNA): TGTGCCAGTAGTAAGGGGCCTCGGGAAGCTAACTATGGCTACACCTTC.

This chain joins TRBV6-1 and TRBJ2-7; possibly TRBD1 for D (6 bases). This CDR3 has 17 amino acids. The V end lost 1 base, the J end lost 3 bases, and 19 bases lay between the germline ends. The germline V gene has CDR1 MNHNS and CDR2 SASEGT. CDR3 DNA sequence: TGTGCCAGCAGTGAAGTTGAGAGACAGGTGCGTTTCTACGAGCAGTACTTC. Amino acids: CASSEVERQVRFYEQYF.

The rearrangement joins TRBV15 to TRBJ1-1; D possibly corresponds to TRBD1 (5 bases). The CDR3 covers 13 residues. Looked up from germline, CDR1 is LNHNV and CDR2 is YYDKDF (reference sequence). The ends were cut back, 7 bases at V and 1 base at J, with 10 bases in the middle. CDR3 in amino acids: CATTQQGNTEAFF. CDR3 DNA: TGTGCCACCACGCAGCAGGGGAACACTGAAGCTTTCTTT.

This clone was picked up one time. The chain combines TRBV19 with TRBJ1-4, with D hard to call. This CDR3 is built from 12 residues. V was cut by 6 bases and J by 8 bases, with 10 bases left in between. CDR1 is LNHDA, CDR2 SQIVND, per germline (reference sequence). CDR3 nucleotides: TGTGCCAGTAGAGCTAGAGAGGAAAAACTGTTTTTT. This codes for CASRAREEKLFF.

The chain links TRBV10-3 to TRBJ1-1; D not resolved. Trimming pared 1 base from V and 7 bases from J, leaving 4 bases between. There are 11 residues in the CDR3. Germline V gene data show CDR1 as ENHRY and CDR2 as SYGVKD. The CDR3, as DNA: TGTGCCATCAGTGAGTACATTGAAGCTTTCTTT. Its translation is CAISEYIEAFF.

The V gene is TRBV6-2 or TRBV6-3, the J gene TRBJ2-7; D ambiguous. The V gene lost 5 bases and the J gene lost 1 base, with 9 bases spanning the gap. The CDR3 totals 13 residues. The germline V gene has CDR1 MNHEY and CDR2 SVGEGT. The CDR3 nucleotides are TGTGCCAGCAGTACCACAGTTTCCTACGAGCAGTACTTC. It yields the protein CASSTTVSYEQYF.

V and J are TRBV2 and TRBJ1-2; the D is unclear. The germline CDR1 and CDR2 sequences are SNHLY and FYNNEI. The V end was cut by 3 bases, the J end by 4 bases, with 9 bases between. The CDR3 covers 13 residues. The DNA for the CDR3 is TGTGCCAGCAGTGAGGGCACGGTCTATGGCTACACCTTC. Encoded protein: CASSEGTVYGYTF.

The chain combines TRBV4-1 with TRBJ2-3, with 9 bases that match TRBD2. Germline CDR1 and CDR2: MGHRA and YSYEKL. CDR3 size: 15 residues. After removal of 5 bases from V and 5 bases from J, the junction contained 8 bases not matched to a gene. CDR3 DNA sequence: TGCGCCAGCAGCAGAGCTAGCGGGGAAAGAGATACGCAGTATTTT. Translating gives CASSRASGERDTQYF.

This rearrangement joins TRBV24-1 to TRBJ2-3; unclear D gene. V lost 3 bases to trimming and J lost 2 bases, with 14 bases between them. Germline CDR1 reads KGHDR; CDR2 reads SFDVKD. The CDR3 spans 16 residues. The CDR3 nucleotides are TGTGCCACCAGTGATCGAGGCGGACCTTCCACAGATACGCAGTATTTT. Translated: CATSDRGGPSTDTQYF.

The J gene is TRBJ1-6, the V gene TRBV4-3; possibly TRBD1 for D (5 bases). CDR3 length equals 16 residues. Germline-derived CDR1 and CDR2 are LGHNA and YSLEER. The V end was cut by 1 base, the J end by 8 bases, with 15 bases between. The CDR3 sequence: CASSQATGPGYSPLHF. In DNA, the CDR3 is TGCGCCAGCAGCCAAGCCACGGGGCCAGGGTATTCACCCCTCCACTTT.

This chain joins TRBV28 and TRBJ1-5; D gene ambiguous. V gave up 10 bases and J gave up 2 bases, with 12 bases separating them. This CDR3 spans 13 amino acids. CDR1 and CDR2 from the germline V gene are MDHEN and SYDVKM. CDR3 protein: CATFGQRNQPQHF. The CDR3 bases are TGTGCCACCTTTGGGCAGCGCAATCAGCCCCAGCATTTT.

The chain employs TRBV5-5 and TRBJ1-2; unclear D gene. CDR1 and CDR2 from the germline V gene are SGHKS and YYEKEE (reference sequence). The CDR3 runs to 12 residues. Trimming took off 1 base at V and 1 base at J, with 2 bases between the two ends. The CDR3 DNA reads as TGTGCCAGCAGCTTGAGTAACTATGGCTACACCTTC. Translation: CASSLSNYGYTF.

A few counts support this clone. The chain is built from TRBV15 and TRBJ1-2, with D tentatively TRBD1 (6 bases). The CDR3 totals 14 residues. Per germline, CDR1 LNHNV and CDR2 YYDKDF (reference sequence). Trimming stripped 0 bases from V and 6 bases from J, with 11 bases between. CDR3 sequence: CATSRDRAGDGYTF. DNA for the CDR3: TGTGCCACCAGCAGAGATCGGGCAGGGGATGGCTACACCTTC.

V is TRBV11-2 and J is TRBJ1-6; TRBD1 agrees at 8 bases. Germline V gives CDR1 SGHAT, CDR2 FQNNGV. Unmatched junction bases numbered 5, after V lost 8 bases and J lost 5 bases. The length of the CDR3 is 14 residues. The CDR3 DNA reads TGTGCCAGCCGCGGACAGGGAGATAATTCACCCCTCCACTTT. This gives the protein CASRGQGDNSPLHF.

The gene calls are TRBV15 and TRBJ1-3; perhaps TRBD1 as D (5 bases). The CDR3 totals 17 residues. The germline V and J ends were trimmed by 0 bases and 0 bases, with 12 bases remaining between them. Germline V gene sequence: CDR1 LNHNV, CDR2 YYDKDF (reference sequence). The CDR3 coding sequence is TGTGCCACCAGCAGAGATCAGGGACCCCTCTCTGGAAACACCATATATTTT. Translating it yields CATSRDQGPLSGNTIYF.

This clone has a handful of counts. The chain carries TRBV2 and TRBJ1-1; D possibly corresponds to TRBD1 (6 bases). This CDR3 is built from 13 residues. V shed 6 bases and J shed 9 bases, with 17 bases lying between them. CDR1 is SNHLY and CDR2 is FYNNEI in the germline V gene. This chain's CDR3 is CASSAITGPKAFF. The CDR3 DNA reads TGTGCCAGCAGCGCTATTACAGGGCCAAAAGCTTTCTTT.

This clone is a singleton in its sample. CDR3: CASSLETGGFTGNTIYF. The CDR3 DNA follows: TGTGCCAGCAGCTTAGAGACAGGGGGATTTACTGGAAACACCATATATTTT. This sequence joins TRBV13 and TRBJ1-3; 9 bases match TRBD1. The length of the CDR3 is 17 residues. CDR1 and CDR2 (germline): PRHDT, FYEKMQ (reference sequence). J was trimmed by 2 bases and V by 1 base; bases with no gene match: 6.